The 21 T cell receptor beta chains reported below all come from one sample, sequenced in a study of regulatory T cells in long-lasting Graves disease. Construction of TCR beta libraries relied on iRepertoire HTBI primers and on Arm-PCR targeting CDR3 regions. TCRdb independently ran MiXCR on the multiplex PCR reads; one entry per CDR3 protein. The table has 500,000 or so distinct CDR3 sequences, roughly a sixth seen once. Time point specified: newly diagnosed GD, antithyroid drugs for less than 3 months. With RNA extracted from PBMCs as input, the TCR library was made. Separately, the same data were catalogued under a study of T cells in Graves' hyperthyroidism and ophthalmopathy.

The sequencing used peripheral blood mononuclear cells (PBMCs), collected at new diagnosis, from a patient treated with antithyroid drugs. Receptors originate from a woman aged 35-65 years with Graves disease.

Turning to this clonotype: A much larger clone lies one base from this, so it may be a read error. The rearrangement uses TRBV12-3 or TRBV12-4 and TRBJ2-5, with 7 bases that match TRBD1. The V and J ends lost 6 bases and 1 base, in that order; junction bases with no gene match: 8. The CDR3 contains 15 residues. CDR3 residues: CASSPGTVIQETQYF. The CDR3 bases are TGTGCCAGCAGCCCCGGGACAGTGATCCAAGAGACCCAGTACTTC.

This clonotype has just a few counts. CDR3 sequence: CAWIDSGAKQYF. As DNA, the CDR3 is TGTGCCTGGATTGATAGTGGGGCGAAGCAGTACTTC. The V and J genes are TRBV30 and TRBJ2-7, with a weak D call TRBD1 (5 bases). Trimming pared 4 bases from V and 8 bases from J, leaving 15 bases between. Germline CDR1 GTSNPN, CDR2 SVGIG (reference sequence). The CDR3 is 12 residues long.

The chain couples TRBV24-1 to TRBJ1-5; D possibly corresponds to TRBD1 (6 bases). This CDR3 contains 17 residues. CDR1 KGHDR and CDR2 SFDVKD come from the germline V gene. V lost 0 bases and J lost 8, with 19 bases in between. The CDR3 here is CATSDLQHRELVEPQHF. CDR3 bases: TGTGCCACCAGTGATTTGCAGCACAGGGAGTTAGTGGAGCCCCAGCATTTT.

V is TRBV30 and J is TRBJ1-2; D is undetermined. The CDR3 spans 15 residues. Trimming removed 1 base at V and 5 bases at J, with 17 bases between. Germline V gene sequence: CDR1 GTSNPN, CDR2 SVGIG (reference sequence). This chain's CDR3 is CAWSAPERPGYGYTF. The CDR3 DNA is TGTGCCTGGAGTGCCCCGGAGCGCCCCGGGTATGGCTACACCTTC. The variable domain in full, completed from reference TRBV30 and TRBJ1-2, reads SQTIHQWPATLVQPVGSPLSLECTVEGTSNPNLYWYRQAAGRGLQLLFYSVGIGQISSEVPQNLSASRPQDRQFILSSKKLLLSDSGFYLCAWSAPERPGYGYTFGSGTRLTVV.

The J gene is TRBJ1-1, the V gene TRBV6-1; maybe TRBD1 (5 bases). Germline CDR1 reads MNHNS; CDR2 reads SASEGT. The V gene lost 8 bases and the J gene lost 0 bases, with 10 bases spanning the gap. The CDR3 has 13 amino acids. The CDR3 sequence is CASVQGMNTEAFF. CDR3 coding DNA: TGTGCCAGCGTCCAGGGAATGAACACTGAAGCTTTCTTT.

This clonotype has more than one count but fewer than ten. A much larger clone lies a single base off, so this may be a read error. This rearrangement joins TRBV3-1 to TRBJ1-1, with 9 bases aligning to TRBD1. The CDR3 spans 16 residues. Germline V gene sequence: CDR1 LGHDT, CDR2 YNNKEL (reference sequence). This chain's CDR3 is CASSPTGTGMNAEAFF. CDR3 in DNA: TGTGCCAGCAGCCCGACCGGGACAGGGATGAACGCTGAAGCTTTCTTT.

The chain has TRBV10-3 and TRBJ2-2, with D perhaps matching TRBD1 (5 bases). Germline CDR1 is ENHRY and CDR2 is SYGVKD. The CDR3 consists of 11 residues. CDR3 in amino acids: CAGQGDGELFF. The CDR3 DNA reads TGTGCGGGCCAGGGTGACGGGGAGCTGTTTTTT.

This clonotype was found many times. V is TRBV2 and J is TRBJ2-5, with D perhaps matching TRBD2 (6 bases). The V gene's germline CDR1 is SNHLY and CDR2 FYNNEI. V was trimmed by 1 base and J by 5 bases, leaving 20 bases between them. The CDR3 contains 17 residues. This CDR3 reads CASSEEGWGSGRETQYF. The CDR3 DNA follows: TGTGCCAGCAGTGAAGAAGGGTGGGGGTCGGGGAGGGAGACCCAGTACTTC.

This clonotype has more than one count but fewer than ten. The chain links TRBV3-1 to TRBJ1-1, with D unclear. The germline V and J ends were trimmed by 2 bases and 7 bases, with 11 bases remaining between them. This CDR3 has 13 amino acids. CDR1 LGHDT and CDR2 YNNKEL come from the germline V gene (reference sequence). For the CDR3, the DNA is TGTGCCAGCAGCCAATTGGACGGTCTTGAAGCTTTCTTT. Translation gives CASSQLDGLEAFF.

This chain uses TRBV14 with TRBJ2-2; D gene unclear. The V and J ends lost 4 bases and 6 bases respectively, with 9 bases between them. This CDR3 has 13 amino acids. Germline values: CDR1 SGHDN, CDR2 FVKESK. CDR3: CASSLRQAGELFF. The CDR3 DNA follows: TGTGCCAGCAGCCTACGTCAGGCCGGGGAGCTGTTTTTT.

There are many counts of this clonotype. This chain joins TRBV10-1 and TRBJ1-6; 10 bases match TRBD1. CDR1 and CDR2 (germline): WNHNN, SYGVQD (reference sequence). This CDR3 is built from 16 residues. Trimming cost V 0 bases and J 7 bases; bases outside gene matches: 3. The CDR3 DNA reads as TGCGCCAGCAGTGAGTCGACGGGACAGGGGAATTCACCCCTCCACTTT. Protein product: CASSESTGQGNSPLHF.

The table lists this clonotype with many counts. The chain is built from TRBV2 and TRBJ2-3, with 7 nucleotides matching TRBD2. V lost 3 bases, J lost 6 bases, and 12 bases stayed unmatched. The CDR3 is 16 amino acids. CDR1 and CDR2 from the germline V gene are SNHLY and FYNNEI. In nucleotides, the CDR3 is TGTGCCAGCAGTGACGCTAGCGGTAGAGGGGCGGATACGCAGTATTTT. It yields the protein CASSDASGRGADTQYF.

This clonotype was picked up a small number of times. This rearrangement joins TRBV5-4 to TRBJ1-1, with 7 bases that match TRBD1. V was clipped by 3 bases and J by 6 bases; unmatched bases: 5. Germline lookup yields CDR1 SGHNT and CDR2 YYREEE (reference sequence). The CDR3 is made up of 13 amino acids. The CDR3 DNA reads as TGTGCCAGCAGCTCGGACAGGATATCTGAAGCTTTCTTT. It codes for CASSSDRISEAFF.

This clonotype was detected many times. The J gene is TRBJ2-7, the V gene TRBV6-1; no clear D. The CDR3 is 14 residues long. Germline lookup yields CDR1 MNHNS and CDR2 SASEGT. V lost 7 bases and J lost 0, with 13 bases in between. The CDR3, as DNA: TGTGCCAGCACCCGACATATGAGCTCCTACGAGCAGTACTTC. Its protein product is CASTRHMSSYEQYF.

Ten or more counts support this clonotype. The chain couples TRBV30 to TRBJ1-1, with a weak D call TRBD1 (6 bases). V lost 1 base and J lost 4, with 16 bases in between. Germline V gene lookup returns CDR1 GTSNPN and CDR2 SVGIG (reference sequence). There are 15 residues in the CDR3. The CDR3 nucleotides are TGTGCCTGGAGTGGGGGACAAGAGGGGGGCACTGAAGCTTTCTTT. As protein: CAWSGGQEGGTEAFF.

This clonotype came up many times. The chain is built from TRBV2 and TRBJ1-6, with D perhaps TRBD1 (5 bases). Trimming took 2 bases from V and 12 from J, leaving 14 bases between them. CDR1 and CDR2 (germline): SNHLY, FYNNEI. CDR3 length: 14 amino acids. CDR3 nucleotides: TGTGCCAGCAGTGAATGGACCGGGGCCGGACCCCTCCACTTT. This translates into CASSEWTGAGPLHF.

The J gene is TRBJ2-2, the V gene TRBV15, with TRBD1 matching over 9 bases. The length of the CDR3 is 17 residues. Per the germline V gene, CDR1 is LNHNV and CDR2 is YYDKDF (reference sequence). The V gene end was trimmed by 3 bases and the J gene end by 5 bases; junction bases not matched to a gene: 10. CDR3 coding DNA: TGTGCCACCAGCAGGGGGTCCGGGACAGGGACTACCGGGGAGCTGTTTTTT. The encoded protein is CATSRGSGTGTTGELFF.

The chain couples TRBV7-3 to TRBJ1-2; the match to TRBD1 covers 9 bases. Per the germline V gene, CDR1 is SGHTA and CDR2 is FQGTGA. Losses at the gene ends were 2 bases for V and 8 bases for J; bases not matched to a gene: 6. The CDR3 is 14 residues long. The chain's CDR3 is CASSLSTTGGGYTF. The CDR3 bases are TGTGCCAGCAGCTTATCGACCACAGGGGGCGGCTACACCTTC.

With regard to this clonotype: It is likely a read error: a sequence one base away is far more abundant. The CDR3: CASSSPSGPLPPSRKQYF. The CDR3 DNA follows: TGTGCCAGCAGCTCCCCTAGCGGACCATTACCCCCCTCTCGGAAGCAGTACTTC. The chain links TRBV11-1 to TRBJ2-5, with 7 nucleotides matching TRBD2. Germline lookup yields CDR1 SGHAT and CDR2 FQDESV (reference sequence). This CDR3 contains 18 residues. V lost 4 bases, J lost 11 bases, and 25 bases stayed unmatched.

This clonotype was picked up many times. The rearrangement links TRBV30 to TRBJ2-3; D uncertain. The germline V gene has CDR1 GTSNPN and CDR2 SVGIG (reference sequence). The V end was cut by 5 bases, the J end by 5 bases, with 14 bases between. This CDR3 contains 13 residues. The CDR3 region is CAWSRDWGDTQYF. The CDR3 DNA reads as TGTGCCTGGTCAAGAGATTGGGGAGATACGCAGTATTTT.

This chain links TRBV3-1 with TRBJ2-3, with no clear D. This CDR3 spans 14 amino acids. Germline V gene data show CDR1 as LGHDT and CDR2 as YNNKEL (reference sequence). V was cut by 4 bases and J by 0 bases, with 8 bases left in between. CDR3: CASSPRSSTDTQYF. The CDR3 nucleotides read TGTGCCAGCAGCCCCCGGTCTAGCACAGATACGCAGTATTTT.